This T cell receptor beta chain was obtained from a study of tumor and adjacent non-tumor tissue in lung cancer. Study overall: Stage I to III disease affected roughly 10 men and 5 women aged about 31 to 80. General study findings and limits: Tumor tissue had significantly higher TCR diversity than normal lung.

The template was RNA from unsorted bulk tissue. Distant lung tissue was collected more than 3 cm away from the tumor edge. To note about this clonotype: Its antigen remains unidentified. This may be a read error, as it is one base from a much larger clone.

A modified ARM-PCR protocol with three rounds of nested PCR amplified TCRbeta. TCRdb itself ran the multiplex PCR reads through MiXCR, one entry per CDR3 protein. The table includes 50,000 to 60,000 distinct CDR3 sequences, 60% to 80% detected once. J lost 6 bases, V lost 3 bases, and 5 bases had no gene match. The CDR3 consists of 13 residues. CDR1 is DFQATT and CDR2 is SNEGSKA in the germline V gene (reference sequence). The rearrangement uses TRBV20-1 and TRBJ2-1; 7 bases are shared with TRBD2. The TCR sequence derives from a woman aged 60 to 75 with non-small cell lung cancer. Sequencing was done on a sample of distant non-tumor lung tissue. The CDR3 reads CSASSRTSNEQFF. CDR3 bases: TGCAGTGCTAGTTCCAGGACTAGCAATGAGCAGTTCTTC.